The clone carrying this T cell receptor beta chain was seen at least ten times. The antigen remains undetermined. The sample is drawn from a study of glioma-infiltrating T cells. Study results and limitations: Gliomas, especially low-grade, showed above-expected tissue-blood divergence; non-neoplastic patients showed below. Very few CDR3 sequences were shared between tissue and blood.

Using RNA template, CDR3s of TCR alpha and beta were amplified with iRepertoire arm-PCR. A single record per CDR3 protein comes from TCRdb applying MiXCR to the multiplex PCR reads. In the table there are some 85,000 distinct CDR3 sequences, about 23% of which are singletons. Germline CDR1 SEHNR, CDR2 FQNEAQ (reference sequence). CDR3 length: 14 amino acids. Trimming at V came to 5 bases and at J to 9 bases, leaving 6 bases not matched to a gene. The sequenced material came from glioma tissue, nonneoplastic brain tissue, or PBMCs (not recorded which). The rearrangement links TRBV7-9 to TRBJ2-7; 14 bases fit TRBD2. The receptor comes from a human donor with low-grade glioma or glioblastoma, undergoing nonglioma brain surgery, or in good health (not recorded which). For the CDR3, the DNA is TGTGCCAGCAGCGAGGGACTAGCGGGAGCCGGGCAGTACTTC. Translated, it gives CASSEGLAGAGQYF.